This entry lists 16 T cell receptor beta chains sequenced from one sample in a study of cytomegalovirus exposure and HLA in healthy donors. Only in-frame clones appear in the TCRdb table, and some are missing; sequencing was by immunoSEQ multiplex PCR. The table has more than 90,000 clones, roughly 82% seen once. Sequenced sample: PBMCs. The receptors originated from a man between 18 and 35 years old in good health and CMV-seronegative.

V usage is TRBV5-6 and J usage is TRBJ1-5; D not resolved. The CDR3 is 17 residues long. From germline, CDR1 is SGHDT and CDR2 YYEEEE. V was clipped by 1 base and J by 3 bases, with 17 bases between them. The CDR3 is CASSLLSEIDNNQPQHF. CDR3 nucleotide sequence: TGTGCCAGCAGCTTGTTGTCCGAGATCGACAACAATCAGCCCCAGCATTTT.

V gene TRBV19 combines with J gene TRBJ2-2; 9 bases align to TRBD2. Germline CDR1 and CDR2: LNHDA and SQIVND (reference sequence). After removal of 0 bases from V and 6 bases from J, the junction contained 11 bases not matched to a gene. This CDR3 contains 18 residues. CDR3 in amino acids: CASSIDLAGGPGAGELFF. The CDR3 nucleotides are TGTGCCAGTAGTATAGATCTTGCGGGAGGGCCGGGGGCCGGGGAGCTGTTTTTT.

This rearrangement joins TRBV6-1 to TRBJ1-1; D possibly corresponds to TRBD1 (5 bases). This CDR3 spans 13 amino acids. Trimming cost V 8 bases and J 2 bases, with 12 bases left between them. CDR1 is MNHNS, CDR2 SASEGT, per germline. CDR3 in DNA: TGTGCCAGCCCCCTAGACAGAAACACTGAAGCTTTCTTT. Its protein product is CASPLDRNTEAFF.

The chain joins TRBV2 to TRBJ1-5; possible D gene TRBD1, 5 bases. In germline, CDR1 is SNHLY, CDR2 FYNNEI. V gave up 7 bases and J gave up 0 bases, with 10 bases separating them. The CDR3 spans 14 residues. CDR3 loop: CASKADSSNQPQHF. The DNA for the CDR3 is TGTGCCAGCAAAGCCGACAGTAGCAATCAGCCCCAGCATTTT.

This clone was detected only once. Here the CDR3 DNA reads TGTGCCAGCAGTGAAGTCACAGGGTATCCCCTCACCTACGAGCAGTACTTC. Its translation is CASSEVTGYPLTYEQYF. The chain uses TRBV6-1 and TRBJ2-7, with D perhaps TRBD1 (6 bases). Between the trimmed V and J ends, which lost 1 base and 2 bases, there was a span of 18 bases. CDR1 is MNHNS and CDR2 is SASEGT in the germline V gene. The CDR3 is 17 amino acids.

The chain couples TRBV30 to TRBJ2-5, with 7 bases that match TRBD1. CDR3 length equals 13 residues. Germline CDR1 and CDR2: GTSNPN and SVGIG (reference sequence). Trimming removed 3 bases from V and 5 bases from J; junction bases left unmatched: 6. The CDR3 is CAWRGRGSETQYF. The CDR3 DNA follows: TGTGCCTGGAGGGGCAGGGGGAGCGAGACCCAGTACTTC.

About this clone itself: Different DNA sequences within this sample yield the same CDR3. The chain combines TRBV6-5 with TRBJ1-2; maybe TRBD1 (5 bases). Per germline, CDR1 MNHEY and CDR2 SVGAGI. V lost 0 bases and J lost 2, with 7 bases in between. This CDR3 region has 14 residues. CDR3 amino acids: CASSYSGGNYGYTF. As DNA, the CDR3 is TGTGCCAGCAGTTACTCCGGGGGAAACTATGGCTACACCTTC.

This chain connects TRBV6-1 to TRBJ2-7, with D possibly matching TRBD2 (5 bases). The CDR3 runs to 16 residues. V lost 0 bases and J 1 base, leaving 13 bases between the germline ends. Germline assignment: CDR1 MNHNS and CDR2 SASEGT. The CDR3 region is CASSEASGLKSYEQYF. The CDR3 DNA follows: TGTGCCAGCAGTGAAGCTTCGGGGTTAAAGTCCTACGAGCAGTACTTC.

This clone appeared once. The rearrangement uses TRBV12-5 and TRBJ1-2; 7 nucleotides align to TRBD1. The CDR3 has 15 amino acids. CDR1 is LGHNT, CDR2 FRNRAP, per germline. V shed 6 bases, J shed 5 bases, and the junction held 12 bases outside the gene matches. As DNA, the CDR3 is TGTGCTAGTGGCCCTGGAGGGGGCGCTGGATATGGCTACACCTTC. It is translated as CASGPGGGAGYGYTF.

V usage is TRBV19 and J usage is TRBJ2-2; D perhaps matches TRBD1 (6 bases). CDR1 LNHDA and CDR2 SQIVND come from the germline V gene (reference sequence). V dropped 4 bases and J dropped 5 bases, with 11 bases sitting between them. The length of the CDR3 is 14 residues. CDR3 in DNA: TGTGCCAGTAGTAACAGGGCCGGTACCGGGGAGCTGTTTTTT. Translated, it gives CASSNRAGTGELFF.

The J gene is TRBJ2-7, the V gene TRBV7-9; the match to TRBD2 covers 11 bases. V was pared by 8 bases and J by 3 bases, with 12 bases of the junction left unmatched. The CDR3 contains 16 residues. CDR1 is SEHNR and CDR2 is FQNEAQ in the germline V gene (reference sequence). The DNA for the CDR3 is TGTGCCAGCGAGGGTTTGACTAGCGGGATGTACTACGAGCAGTACTTC. It encodes CASEGLTSGMYYEQYF.

This chain joins TRBV6-5 and TRBJ2-2; a possible D gene is TRBD1 (5 bases). CDR1 is MNHEY and CDR2 is SVGAGI in the germline V gene. The CDR3 runs 13 residues. Trimming took off 5 bases at V and 6 bases at J, with 10 bases between the two ends. Here the CDR3 reads CASSARAAGELFF. In DNA, the CDR3 is TGTGCCAGCAGTGCCAGGGCGGCCGGGGAGCTGTTTTTT.

V usage is TRBV30 and J usage is TRBJ2-1; 8 positions agree with TRBD2. This CDR3 has 15 residues. Germline CDR1 and CDR2: GTSNPN and SVGIG (reference sequence). The V segment lost 1 base and the J segment 6 bases; nucleotides outside the gene matches: 8. The CDR3: CAWSGSGSRGNEQFF. The CDR3, as DNA: TGTGCCTGGAGTGGAAGCGGGAGTCGCGGCAATGAGCAGTTCTTC.

The chain combines TRBV30 with TRBJ2-1, with TRBD1 matching 9 bases. The CDR3 is made up of 14 amino acids. Germline values: CDR1 GTSNPN, CDR2 SVGIG (reference sequence). The CDR3 nucleotides are TGTGCTCGTACCGGGACAGGGATGTACAATGAGCAGTTCTTC. Its protein is CARTGTGMYNEQFF.

This chain joins TRBV5-6 and TRBJ1-5, with 9 positions matching TRBD1. After removal of 6 bases from V and 6 bases from J, the junction contained 10 bases not matched to a gene. Looked up from germline, CDR1 is SGHDT and CDR2 is YYEEEE. The CDR3 has 15 amino acids. The CDR3 sequence is CASTKDRGESQPQHF. CDR3 sequence (DNA): TGTGCCAGCACAAAGGACAGGGGCGAGTCTCAGCCCCAGCATTTT.

This clone was seen a single time. CDR3 nucleotides: TGCGCCAGCAGTTCTAGGACTAGCGGGGACCTTTCGGAGCAGTTCTTC. Its protein is CASSSRTSGDLSEQFF. The chain uses TRBV5-1 and TRBJ2-1; 12 nucleotides align to TRBD2. The V segment lost 5 bases and the J segment 10 bases; nucleotides outside the gene matches: 13. This CDR3 has 16 amino acids. CDR1 is SGHRS and CDR2 is YFSETQ in the germline V gene.